Many counts were recorded for the clone carrying this TCR beta chain. The data derive from a study of T cells in Graves' hyperthyroidism and ophthalmopathy. Trimming removed 2 bases from V and 2 bases from J; junction bases left unmatched: 5. The CDR3 spans 15 residues. The germline gives CDR1 DFQATT, CDR2 SNEGSKA (reference sequence). Amplified TCR beta CDR3 regions came from RNA transcripts. HTBI primers were the set used in a first-round RT-PCR of the TCR CDR3. TCRdb itself ran the multiplex PCR reads through MiXCR, one entry per CDR3 protein. The sample has some 650,000 distinct CDR3 sequences, approximately 15% seen once.

The TCR was taken from a woman aged 40 to 55 with Graves' ophthalmopathy. Sequenced: blood. V and J are TRBV20-1 and TRBJ2-7; 11 bases align to TRBD2. In nucleotides, the CDR3 is TGCAGTGCTAGACTAGCGGGGGGAACGGCCTACGAGCAGTACTTC. This codes for CSARLAGGTAYEQYF.